This T cell receptor (beta chain) was obtained from a study of CD8 T cells in ankylosing spondylitis. Using quantitative 5'-RACE with molecular barcodes, the authors made TCR beta libraries. Via MiXCR, TCRdb re-called the 5' RACE reads, giving one row per CDR3 protein. Of around 130,000 distinct CDR3 sequences in the sample, approximately 13% were seen once. The length of the CDR3 is 14 residues. CDR1 and CDR2 from the germline V gene are SGHDT and YYEEEE. V lost 4 bases, J lost 4 bases, and 11 bases lay in between. This clonotype came up a few times. Antigen: not known. Findings of the study overall: Blood from ankylosing spondylitis patients appeared to carry a characteristic roughly 8-variant TCR beta motif. Earlier work had already found some motif variants in reactive arthritis synovial fluid and blood. Peripheral blood held disease-linked clones only at relatively low frequency, and these were CD8+.

The clonotype was recovered from a female donor with ankylosing spondylitis or in good health (not recorded which). The sample taken for sequencing was blood, either unsorted or a sorted T cell fraction (not recorded which). The chain joins TRBV5-6 to TRBJ2-2, with a tentative D call TRBD1 (5 bases). The CDR3 sequence is CASSKPRGTGELFF. The CDR3 DNA sequence: TGTGCCAGCAGCAAACCAAGGGGCACCGGGGAGCTGTTTTTT. Using reference TRBV5-6 and TRBJ2-2 for the parts outside the CDR3, the full variable domain is DAGVTQSPTHLIKTRGQQVTLRCSPKSGHDTVSWYQQALGQGPQFIFQYYEEEERQRGNFPDRFSGHQFPNYSSELNVNALLLGDSALYLCASSKPRGTGELFFGEGSRLTVL.